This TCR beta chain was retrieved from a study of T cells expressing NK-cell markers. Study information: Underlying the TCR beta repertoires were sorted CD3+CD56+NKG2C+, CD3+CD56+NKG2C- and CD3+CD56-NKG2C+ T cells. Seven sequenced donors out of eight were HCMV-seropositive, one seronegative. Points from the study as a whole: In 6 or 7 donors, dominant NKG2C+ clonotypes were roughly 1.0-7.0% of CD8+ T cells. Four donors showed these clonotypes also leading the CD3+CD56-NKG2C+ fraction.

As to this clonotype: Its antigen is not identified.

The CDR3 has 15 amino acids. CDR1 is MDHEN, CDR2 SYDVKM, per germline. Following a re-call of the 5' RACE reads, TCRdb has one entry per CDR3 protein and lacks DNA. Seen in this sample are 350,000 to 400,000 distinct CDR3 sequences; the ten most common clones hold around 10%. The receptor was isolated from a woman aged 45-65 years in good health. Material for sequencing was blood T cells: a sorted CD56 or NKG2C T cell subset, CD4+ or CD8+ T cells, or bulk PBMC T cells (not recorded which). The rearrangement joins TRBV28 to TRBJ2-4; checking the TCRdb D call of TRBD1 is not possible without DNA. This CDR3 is CASSYGGLAKNIQYF.